This T cell receptor beta chain was sequenced for a study of Graves' ophthalmopathy and Graves' hyperthyroidism. About the study: Peripheral blood (taken before any treatment) was collected at initial diagnosis.

This clonotype was picked up many times. Its cognate antigen is unknown. This CDR3 spans 16 amino acids. Germline CDR1 is ENHRY and CDR2 is SYGVKD. V dropped 2 bases and J dropped 0 bases, with 10 bases sitting between them. RNA transcripts served as template for amplifying TCR beta CDR3 sequences. RT-PCR with HTBI primers came first, then second-round multiplex PCR. MiXCR, applied by TCRdb to the multiplex PCR reads, yields one record per CDR3 protein. This table holds some 350,000 distinct CDR3 sequences, about a sixth found once. Clinicians made diagnoses from clinical symptoms, serum thyroxine, TRAb, thyroid ultrasound and orbital computed tomography. The PBMC fraction was derived from about 10 ml of fresh peripheral blood. Overall study results and limits: Blood also held most thyroid clonotypes expanded above 0.001 frequency.

V is TRBV10-3 and J is TRBJ2-2; a weak D match, TRBD1 (6 bases). Material: peripheral blood. The sequence was obtained from an adult woman with stable Graves' hyperthyroidism. The CDR3 loop is CAISEPGVTNTGELFF. CDR3 bases: TGTGCCATCAGTGAGCCAGGGGTGACGAACACCGGGGAGCTGTTTTTT.